Below are 25 T cell receptor beta chains sequenced from a single sample in a study of CD8+CD57+ T cells in acquired aplastic anemia. Genomic DNA provided the template from which TCR beta VDJ and CDR3 profiles were obtained. TCRdb re-derived calls from the reads in MiXCR, one entry per CDR3 protein. Here the sample spans 75,000 to 80,000 distinct CDR3 sequences, approximately 70% being singletons. Individuals selected for sequencing had exhibited CD8+CD57+ cell expansion on flow cytometry. The sequencing input was sorted CD4+, CD8+, or CD8+CD57+ T cells (not recorded which) from PBMCs. These receptors all come from a human donor with aplastic anemia.

The J gene is TRBJ2-3, the V gene TRBV20-1, with TRBD2 matching 12 bases. This CDR3 has 15 amino acids. Germline loops: CDR1 DFQATT, CDR2 SNEGSKA (reference sequence). J was trimmed by 9 bases and V by 4 bases; bases with no gene match: 11. The CDR3 DNA reads TGCAGTGCTACGTTCCTAGCGGGGGGGCGGGAGACGCAGTATTTT. Its protein is CSATFLAGGRETQYF.

This clonotype was seen a handful of times. The V call is TRBV2, the J call TRBJ2-3; tentatively, D is TRBD2 (5 bases). The CDR3 consists of 14 residues. V shed 8 bases and J shed 4 bases, with 16 bases lying between them. Germline V gene data show CDR1 as SNHLY and CDR2 as FYNNEI. This CDR3 reads CASRGGLSADTQYF. The CDR3 DNA reads as TGTGCCAGCCGTGGCGGGTTGAGCGCAGATACGCAGTATTTT. The full variable domain, its missing parts supplied by reference TRBV2 and TRBJ2-3, is EPEVTQTPSHQVTQMGQEVILRCVPISNHLYFYWYRQILGQKVEFLVSFYNNEISEKSEIFDDQFSVERPDGSNFTLKIRSTKLEDSAMYFCASRGGLSADTQYFGPGTRLTVL.

This clonotype showed up many times. The chain is built from TRBV14 and TRBJ2-2, with TRBD1 as a possible D gene (6 bases). V was shortened by 0 bases and J by 1 base, with 12 bases between the two germline ends. The germline gives CDR1 SGHDN, CDR2 FVKESK. The CDR3 runs to 17 residues. The CDR3 sequence: CASSQDDRDKNTGELFF. CDR3 DNA sequence: TGTGCCAGCAGCCAAGATGACCGGGACAAGAACACCGGGGAGCTGTTTTTT. Full variable domain (remainder filled in from reference TRBV14 and TRBJ2-2): EAGVTQFPSHSVIEKGQTVTLRCDPISGHDNLYWYRRVMGKEIKFLLHFVKESKQDESGMPNNRFLAERTGGTYSTLKVQPAELEDSGVYFCASSQDDRDKNTGELFFGEGSRLTVL.

The chain carries TRBV25-1 and TRBJ2-1, with TRBD2 matching 7 bases. The CDR3 is made up of 16 amino acids. Germline V gene sequence: CDR1 MGHDK, CDR2 SYGVNS. The V gene end was trimmed by 4 bases and the J gene end by 3 bases; junction bases not matched to a gene: 9. The CDR3 sequence: CASSALTSGDYNEQFF. The CDR3 nucleotides read TGTGCCAGCAGTGCCCTGACAAGCGGGGACTACAATGAGCAGTTCTTC.

This clonotype has only one observation. The J gene is TRBJ2-7, the V gene TRBV7-2, with 8 bases aligning to TRBD1. There are 15 residues in the CDR3. With V trimmed by 5 bases and J by 3 bases, 9 bases remained unmatched. Looked up from germline, CDR1 is SGHTA and CDR2 is FQGNSA. The CDR3 sequence is CASSPQGGQGYEQYF. The CDR3 DNA reads TGTGCCAGCAGCCCGCAAGGCGGACAGGGCTACGAGCAGTACTTC. The full variable domain, its missing parts supplied by reference TRBV7-2 and TRBJ2-7, is GAGVSQSPSNKVTEKGKDVELRCDPISGHTALYWYRQSLGQGLEFLIYFQGNSAPDKSGLPSDRFSAERTGGSVSTLTIQRTQQEDSAVYLCASSPQGGQGYEQYFGPGTRLTVT.

J is TRBJ1-5 and V is TRBV2, with 8 nucleotides matching TRBD1. CDR1 is SNHLY, CDR2 FYNNEI, per germline. The CDR3 is made up of 13 amino acids. The CDR3: CGSNYRGYQPQHF. The CDR3 bases are TGTGGAAGCAATTACAGGGGGTATCAGCCCCAGCATTTT.

The chain carries TRBV2 and TRBJ2-5, with 9 positions matching TRBD2. Per the germline V gene, CDR1 is SNHLY and CDR2 is FYNNEI. The CDR3 has 16 amino acids. Trimming at V came to 6 bases and at J to 5 bases, leaving 13 bases not matched to a gene. CDR3 in DNA: TGTGCCAGCAGCCACTATGGCGGGGGGGCACGCGAGACCCAGTACTTC. As protein: CASSHYGGGARETQYF. The full variable domain, in which reference TRBV2 and TRBJ2-5 provide the parts outside the CDR3, is EPEVTQTPSHQVTQMGQEVILRCVPISNHLYFYWYRQILGQKVEFLVSFYNNEISEKSEIFDDQFSVERPDGSNFTLKIRSTKLEDSAMYFCASSHYGGGARETQYFGPGTRLLVL.

The chain couples TRBV20-1 to TRBJ2-7, with D possibly being TRBD2 (5 bases). CDR1 is DFQATT, CDR2 SNEGSKA, per germline (reference sequence). The CDR3 covers 13 residues. The ends were cut back, 6 bases at V and 2 bases at J, with 14 bases in the middle. CDR3: CSAPWPGTYEQYF. The CDR3 DNA sequence: TGCAGTGCCCCCTGGCCGGGGACCTACGAGCAGTACTTC.

At least ten counts were recorded for this clonotype. The chain uses TRBV7-2 and TRBJ1-1; D gene unclear. Germline CDR1 SGHTA, CDR2 FQGNSA. The V gene lost 1 base and the J gene lost 6 bases, with 6 bases spanning the gap. The CDR3 covers 12 residues. The CDR3 coding sequence is TGTGCCAGCAGCTTAGGAGGTCCTGAAGCTTTCTTT. The encoded protein is CASSLGGPEAFF.

This clonotype has at least ten counts. The V and J genes are TRBV5-1 and TRBJ2-5; D tentatively fits TRBD1 or TRBD2 (5 bases each). The CDR3 loop spans 15 amino acids. The V gene lost 3 bases and the J gene lost 5 bases, with 17 bases spanning the gap. The germline V gene has CDR1 SGHRS and CDR2 YFSETQ. As DNA, the CDR3 is TGCGCCAGCAGCTATACCGGGGATCCAGGGGAGACCCAGTACTTC. Its translation: CASSYTGDPGETQYF.

The chain joins TRBV5-1 to TRBJ2-7; 7 bases fit TRBD1. Germline trimming cut 4 bases from V and 3 bases from J; bases unmatched to any gene: 10. This CDR3 spans 15 amino acids. The germline V gene encodes CDR1 SGHRS and CDR2 YFSETQ. CDR3 DNA: TGCGCCAGCAGCACCCGACAGGGACGTATCTACGAGCAGTACTTC. Translating it yields CASSTRQGRIYEQYF.

V is TRBV19 and J is TRBJ2-5; no firm D call. Trimming shortened V by 4 bases and J by 3 bases, and 6 bases separated the two germline ends. The CDR3 consists of 12 residues. Germline CDR1 is LNHDA and CDR2 is SQIVND (reference sequence). CDR3 residues: CASSKVKETQYF. CDR3 DNA sequence: TGTGCCAGTAGTAAAGTCAAAGAGACCCAGTACTTC.

This clonotype showed up many times. This chain links TRBV9 with TRBJ1-1; no reliable D call. V lost 0 bases and J lost 3, with 9 bases in between. Germline CDR1 SGDLS, CDR2 YYNGEE. The length of the CDR3 is 14 residues. CDR3 sequence reads: CASSVGTFDTEAFF. CDR3 sequence (DNA): TGTGCCAGCAGCGTAGGCACATTCGACACTGAAGCTTTCTTT.

The CDR3 loop is CSVMGNEQFF. The DNA of the CDR3 is TGCAGCGTGATGGGGAATGAGCAGTTCTTC. The chain carries TRBV29-1 and TRBJ2-1; D remains unclear. V shed 6 bases and J shed 7 bases, with 7 bases lying between them. Germline V lookup: CDR1 SQVTM, CDR2 ANQGSEA. This CDR3 comprises 10 residues.

The CDR3 DNA is TGTGCCAGCAGTTTCTCAGGGTACGCAACCTACGAGCAGTACTTC. Translation: CASSFSGYATYEQYF. V gene TRBV2 combines with J gene TRBJ2-7; D is possibly TRBD1 (5 bases). The CDR3 consists of 15 residues. Trimming left V 5 bases short and J 2 bases short, with 16 bases between. The germline CDR1 and CDR2 sequences are SNHLY and FYNNEI. Based on the CDR3 plus reference TRBV2 and TRBJ2-7, the full variable domain is EPEVTQTPSHQVTQMGQEVILRCVPISNHLYFYWYRQILGQKVEFLVSFYNNEISEKSEIFDDQFSVERPDGSNFTLKIRSTKLEDSAMYFCASSFSGYATYEQYFGPGTRLTVT.

V is TRBV19 and J is TRBJ2-7; 7 bases are a match to TRBD1. The CDR3 is 12 amino acids. CDR1 is LNHDA, CDR2 SQIVND, per germline (reference sequence). V lost 4 bases to trimming and J lost 6 bases; unmatched junction nucleotides: 3. The CDR3 here is CASSTTGTEQYF. The CDR3 bases are TGTGCCAGTAGTACGACAGGGACCGAGCAGTACTTC. The full variable domain, in which reference TRBV19 and TRBJ2-7 provide the parts outside the CDR3, is DGGITQSPKYLFRKEGQNVTLSCEQNLNHDAMYWYRQDPGQGLRLIYYSQIVNDFQKGDIAEGYSVSREKKESFPLTVTSAQKNPTAFYLCASSTTGTEQYFGPGTRLTVT.

This clonotype was seen a few times. The chain joins TRBV15 to TRBJ2-5; 7 bases fit TRBD2. This CDR3 is 14 amino acids long. Germline CDR1 is LNHNV and CDR2 is YYDKDF (reference sequence). The V gene end was trimmed by 3 bases and the J gene end by 3 bases; junction bases not matched to a gene: 4. CDR3: CATSRPGTKETQYF. As DNA, the CDR3 is TGTGCCACCAGCAGGCCAGGGACTAAAGAGACCCAGTACTTC.

The count of this clonotype is one. The chain joins TRBV4-2 to TRBJ1-1; D is uncertain. V lost 1 base and J lost 3, with 3 bases in between. CDR3 length: 12 residues. Germline V gene sequence: CDR1 LGHNA, CDR2 YNFKEQ. CDR3 sequence reads: CASSQGDTEAFF. The DNA for the CDR3 is TGTGCCAGCAGCCAAGGGGACACTGAAGCTTTCTTT.

This chain uses TRBV24-1 with TRBJ2-1; D gene unclear. Per germline, CDR1 KGHDR and CDR2 SFDVKD. The CDR3 consists of 15 residues. Trimming removed 4 bases at V and 0 bases at J, with 9 bases between. The CDR3: CATSDLQSSYNEQFF. The CDR3 DNA sequence: TGTGCCACCAGTGACCTTCAGAGCTCCTACAATGAGCAGTTCTTC.

The V and J genes are TRBV10-3 and TRBJ1-2, with 7 bases aligning to TRBD1. Germline V gives CDR1 ENHRY, CDR2 SYGVKD. The CDR3 sequence is 15 residues long. With V trimmed by 10 bases and J by 4 bases, 15 bases remained unmatched. The CDR3 loop reads CATNHRGPESYGYTF. Here the CDR3 DNA reads TGTGCCACTAATCACAGGGGACCCGAATCCTATGGCTACACCTTC.

The chain couples TRBV20-1 to TRBJ2-2, with D possibly being TRBD2 (5 bases). This CDR3 region has 16 residues. The germline V gene encodes CDR1 DFQATT and CDR2 SNEGSKA (reference sequence). V dropped 0 bases and J dropped 0 bases, with 11 bases sitting between them. CDR3 sequence: CSARETGRTNTGELFF. In DNA form, the CDR3 reads TGCAGTGCTAGAGAAACGGGGAGAACGAACACCGGGGAGCTGTTTTTT.

The chain couples TRBV25-1 to TRBJ1-6; D call uncertain. The CDR3 totals 14 residues. V lost 0 bases to trimming and J lost 9 bases, with 9 bases between them. The V gene's germline CDR1 is MGHDK and CDR2 SYGVNS. The chain's CDR3 is CASSEYSQSSPLHF. The CDR3 coding sequence is TGTGCCAGCAGTGAATATAGTCAGAGTTCACCCCTCCACTTT.

As DNA, the CDR3 is TGTGCCAGCAGCCGGACCCTCTACGAGCAGTACTTC. This encodes CASSRTLYEQYF. The chain has TRBV7-9 and TRBJ2-7; D is unclear. From germline, CDR1 is SEHNR and CDR2 FQNEAQ (reference sequence). V lost 5 bases, J lost 3 bases, and 8 bases lay in between. The CDR3 runs to 12 residues.

The chain is built from TRBV3-1 and TRBJ2-5; 7 bases map to TRBD1. Germline CDR1 reads LGHDT; CDR2 reads YNNKEL (reference sequence). Losses at the gene ends were 0 bases for V and 5 bases for J; bases not matched to a gene: 12. This CDR3 is built from 17 residues. The CDR3 coding sequence is TGTGCCAGCAGCCAAGATACGGGCAGGGGGAAGAGGGAGACCCAGTACTTC. Amino acids: CASSQDTGRGKRETQYF.

The chain has TRBV5-6 and TRBJ2-7; D remains unclear. CDR1 SGHDT and CDR2 YYEEEE come from the germline V gene. This CDR3 is built from 13 residues. Trimming cost V 5 bases and J 5 bases, with 14 bases left between them. The CDR3 protein is CASSPGTYHEQYF. The CDR3 coding sequence is TGTGCCAGCAGTCCAGGAACGTACCACGAGCAGTACTTC.